The T cell receptor (beta chain) under discussion was sequenced for a study of CD8+ T cells in alopecia areata. The table lists this clone with a few counts. Germline CDR1 is SQVTM and CDR2 is ANQGSEA. Trimming took 3 bases from V and 4 from J, leaving 10 bases between them. The CDR3 contains 13 residues. Isolated RNA was reverse transcribed into cDNA used as the sequencing template. Sequencing was performed with immunoSEQ multiplex PCR; in TCRdb, only in-frame clones are kept and a portion is missing. This sample has some 150,000 clones, with less than 80% found just once. This receptor was taken from a human donor with alopecia areata. Sequencing was performed on CD8+ T cells sorted from blood, taken at week 0. V and J are TRBV29-1 and TRBJ2-1; perhaps D is TRBD1 or TRBD2 (7 bases each). Written as DNA, the CDR3 is TGCAGCGTTGACAGGGGGGGATACAATGAGCAGTTCTTC. Amino acid sequence: CSVDRGGYNEQFF.